This T cell receptor (beta chain) was obtained from a study of T cell repertoires in cytomegalovirus infection. Study overall: A matching HLA type, together with CMV infection, was signaled by public TCR beta signatures. Study-level points and caveats: CMV carriers with the relevant HLA were identified by cumulative public TCR beta family frequency. The ex vivo response was dominated by HLA-C-restricted CMV-specific TCR beta clonotypes.

Of note for this clonotype: Its antigen is still unknown. The final CDR3 position lacks the conserved phenylalanine or tryptophan, pointing to a likely read error.

V lost 3 bases, J lost 5 bases, and 10 bases lay in between. The CDR3 contains 13 residues. CDR1 and CDR2 (germline): MNHEY, SMNVEV (reference sequence). TCRdb independently ran MiXCR on the reads; one entry per CDR3 protein. The sample contains about a million distinct CDR3 sequences, about a third of which appear only once. This material consisted of cultured CD8+ T cells from PBMCs, taken from culture after CMV antigen stimulation. The chain uses TRBV27 and TRBJ1-2; no clear D. This clonotype originated in a human donor in good health (CMV status not recorded). Some clones in this sample may be carry-over from other donors' samples. In DNA form, the CDR3 reads TGTGCCAGCAGTTTCAGCATCGTGTATGGCTACACCCTC. Its translation is CASSFSIVYGYTL.